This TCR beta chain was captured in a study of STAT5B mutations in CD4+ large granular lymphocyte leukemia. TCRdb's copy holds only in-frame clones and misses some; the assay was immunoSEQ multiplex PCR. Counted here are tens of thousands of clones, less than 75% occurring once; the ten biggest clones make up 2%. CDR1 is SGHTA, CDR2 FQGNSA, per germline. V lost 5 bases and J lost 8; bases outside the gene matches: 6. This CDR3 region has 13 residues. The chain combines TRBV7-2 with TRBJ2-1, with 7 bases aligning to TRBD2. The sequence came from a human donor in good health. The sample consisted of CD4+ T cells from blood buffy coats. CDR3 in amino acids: CASSLVAGDEQFF. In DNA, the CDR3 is TGTGCCAGCAGCCTGGTAGCGGGCGATGAGCAGTTCTTC.